The following is a TCR beta chain sequence with its context. Antigen specificity is unknown. TCRdb reanalysed the 5' RACE reads using MiXCR and keeps one entry per CDR3 protein. This table holds around 610,000 distinct CDR3 sequences, roughly 13% found once. From germline, CDR1 is SGHRS and CDR2 YFSETQ. The CDR3 sequence is 15 residues long. V trimming: 3 bases; J trimming: 0 bases; junction bases outside the gene matches: 4. The sample originates from a study of T cells after yellow fever vaccination. Study-wide points: Subsequent to the booster, the majority of primary-vaccination clones reappeared (approximately 95% CD4, around 90% CD8).

V is TRBV5-1 and J is TRBJ2-3; 7 bases are shared with TRBD1. The sequenced sample was PBMCs, obtained on the day of the yellow fever booster vaccination. The TCR comes from a man aged 25 to 45 who received the YFV17D yellow fever vaccine. The CDR3 loop reads CASSSGQVSTDTQYF. CDR3 nucleotides: TGCGCCAGCAGCTCAGGACAGGTCAGCACAGATACGCAGTATTTT.